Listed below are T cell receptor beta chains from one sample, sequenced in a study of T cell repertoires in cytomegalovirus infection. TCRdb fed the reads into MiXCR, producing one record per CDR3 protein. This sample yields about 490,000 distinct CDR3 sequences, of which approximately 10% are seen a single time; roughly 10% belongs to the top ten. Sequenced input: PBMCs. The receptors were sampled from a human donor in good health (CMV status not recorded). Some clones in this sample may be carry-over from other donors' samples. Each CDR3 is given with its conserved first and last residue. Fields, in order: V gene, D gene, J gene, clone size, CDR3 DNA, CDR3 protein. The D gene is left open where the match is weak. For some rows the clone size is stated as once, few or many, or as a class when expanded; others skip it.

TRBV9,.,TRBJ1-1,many,TGTGCCAGCAGCCCCCGGAGGGACGGGAACACTGAAGCTTTCTTT,CASSPRRDGNTEAFF
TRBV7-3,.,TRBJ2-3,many,TGTGCCAGCAGCTCAAGGGGAATCTATGGCACAGATACGCAGTATTTT,CASSSRGIYGTDTQYF
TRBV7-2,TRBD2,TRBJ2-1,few,TGTGCCAGCAGCTTGGGACGGGGACTAGCGGACTCCTACAATGAGCAGTTCTTC,CASSLGRGLADSYNEQFF
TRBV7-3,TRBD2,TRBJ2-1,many,TGTGCCAGCAGCTCCCTGAGCGGGGAAGACAATGAGCAGTTCTTC,CASSSLSGEDNEQFF
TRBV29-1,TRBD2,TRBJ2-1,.,TGCAGCGTTGCGCCTAGCGGGAGTCCCTACAATGAGCAGTTCTTC,CSVAPSGSPYNEQFF
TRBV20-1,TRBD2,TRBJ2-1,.,TGCAGTGCTAGAGATTGGCAGAAGACTAGCGGGACGTACAATGAGCAGTTCTTC,CSARDWQKTSGTYNEQFF
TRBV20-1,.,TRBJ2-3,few,TGCAGTGCCCAGACCCCGGGATCTACGCAGTATTTT,CSAQTPGSTQYF
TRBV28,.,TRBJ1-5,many,TGTGCCAGCAGTCGGACAGAATATAGCAATCAGCCCCAGCATTTT,CASSRTEYSNQPQHF
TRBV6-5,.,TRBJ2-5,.,TGTGCCAGCAGTTCCACACATAACCCGGAGACCCAGTACTTC,CASSSTHNPETQYF
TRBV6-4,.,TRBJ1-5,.,TGTGCCAGCAGTGACTCGATAGGTCGTCAGCCCCAGCATTTT,CASSDSIGRQPQHF
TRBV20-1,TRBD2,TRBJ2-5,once,TGCAGTGCTGAGGGAGGGGCCCAAGAGACCCAGAACTTC,CSAEGGAQETQNF
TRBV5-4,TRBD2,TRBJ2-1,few,TGTGCCAGCAGCCTGGGGACGGGGCTAGCGGGAAACCCACAGTTCTTC,CASSLGTGLAGNPQFF
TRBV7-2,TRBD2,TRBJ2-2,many,TGTGCCAGCAGCTTCGGAGCGGGAAAGGTCGGGGAGCTGTTTTTT,CASSFGAGKVGELFF
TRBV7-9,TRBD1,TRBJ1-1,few,TGTGCCAGCAGCTCCGGGGAACGACAGGGGCCGTTCACTGAAGCTTTCTTT,CASSSGERQGPFTEAFF
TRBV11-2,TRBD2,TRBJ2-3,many,TGTGCCAGCCTAACTAGCGGGGGTCCAGATACGCAGTATTTT,CASLTSGGPDTQYF
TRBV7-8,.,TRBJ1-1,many,TGTGCCAGCAGCGCTCGGACGAGGACGTCTAACACTGAAGCTTTCTTT,CASSARTRTSNTEAFF
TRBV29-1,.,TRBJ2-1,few,TGCAGCGTTGTCCCATGGTACAATGAGCAGTTCTTC,CSVVPWYNEQFF
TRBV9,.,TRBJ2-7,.,TGTGCCAGCAGCGTAGGGACCAGGAACGAGCAGTACTTC,CASSVGTRNEQYF
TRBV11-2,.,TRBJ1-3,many,TGTGCCAGCAATGATGGGAGCTCTGGAAACACCATATATTTT,CASNDGSSGNTIYF
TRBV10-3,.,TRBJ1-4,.,TGTGCCATCAGTGAGTCGTCGGGCCCTGAAAAACTGTTTTTT,CAISESSGPEKLFF
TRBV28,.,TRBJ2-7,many,TGTGCCAGCTCGAGTCACCCCGAGCAGTACTTC,CASSSHPEQYF
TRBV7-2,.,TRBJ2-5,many,TGTGCCAGCAGCTTAGGAGCGAGGTGGGGCCAAGAGACCCAGTACTTC,CASSLGARWGQETQYF
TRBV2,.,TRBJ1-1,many,TGTGCCAGCATTTATCAAGGAGACACTGAAGCTTTCTTT,CASIYQGDTEAFF
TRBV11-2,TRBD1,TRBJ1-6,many,TGTGCCAGCAGCTCCCCTGCCGGGACAGCTGGTTCACCCCTCCACTTT,CASSSPAGTAGSPLHF
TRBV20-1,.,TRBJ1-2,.,TGCAGTGCTAGAATTGCGACAGCCCGCCTCTTC,CSARIATARLF
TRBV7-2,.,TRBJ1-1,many,TGTGCCAGCAGCTTAGTACTCCGGGACACTGAAGCTTTCTTT,CASSLVLRDTEAFF
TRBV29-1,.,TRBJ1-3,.,TGCAGCGTTGACGTCGGGTTTGGAAACACCATATATTTT,CSVDVGFGNTIYF
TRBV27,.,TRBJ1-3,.,TGTGCCAGCAAGACAAGCAATTCTGGAAACACCATATATTTT,CASKTSNSGNTIYF
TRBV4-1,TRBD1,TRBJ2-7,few,TGCGCCAGCAGCCACCCGGGACAGAAAGCCTCCTACGAGCAGTACTTC,CASSHPGQKASYEQYF
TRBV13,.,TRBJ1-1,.,TGTGCCAGCAGCAGTTTTGTAGAAGCTTTCTTT,CASSSFVEAFF
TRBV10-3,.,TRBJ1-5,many,TGTGCCATCAGTGTGGGTAGCGGAAACAATCAGCCCCAGCATTTT,CAISVGSGNNQPQHF
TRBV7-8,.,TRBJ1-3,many,TGTGCCAGCAGCCCCTGGGGCCCTGGAAACACCATATATTTT,CASSPWGPGNTIYF